This TCR beta chain was captured in a study of cytomegalovirus exposure and HLA in healthy donors (dated 2017 in TCRdb). For the wider study: An earlier analysis of some 620 of the donors reported about 260 Gb of sequence data and roughly 120 million unique TCR beta sequences obtained from about 180 million T cells. An early release that covered around 590 HLA-typed donors contained approximately 300 gigabases of sequencing data and approximately 85 million unique TCR sequences. Of the 300 to 400 genotyped donors, approximately 83% fell in the genetic ancestry cluster associated with self-reported Caucasian donors. The study was designed to test whether signatures of past pathogen exposure could be identified by cataloging public T cell receptors. The study used immunosequencing to profile the T cell repertoires of more than 650 subjects and linked those repertoires to cytomegalovirus serostatus. Besides the first cohort of around 700 subjects, a separate validation cohort made up of over 100 different subjects was used. To predict cytomegalovirus infection status, the study brought together high-throughput TCR immunosequencing, statistical association of individual TCRs with disease status, and machine learning. In a later analysis, previously published TCR beta repertoires from about 640 donors were re-analyzed and high-resolution HLA genotyping was added so that TCR occurrence patterns could be studied. Rather than using new phenotypic data, the later analysis identified candidate immune exposures from TCR beta sequences and from how often those sequences occurred across donors. In an earlier analysis of 587 of the donors, high-throughput TCR beta sequencing was used to judge whether each TCR beta V gene segment behaved as functional or pseudogenic. Donor age, sex, ethnicity and CMV serostatus were collected together with the repertoire data. In a later genetic analysis, genome-wide SNP genotypes for about three fifths of the roughly 670 donors were used, and that subset was treated as a discovery cohort. All discovery cohort repertoires had been generated on a single sequencing platform. HLA typing included class I and class II loci at four-digit resolution. The number of typed donors differed by locus: roughly 629-640 for A, B, C, DRB1 and DQB1; approximately 520 for DQA1; around 610 for DPA1; and roughly 450 for DPB1. Several DR-DQ haplotypes were treated as single units for association and clustering because of strong linkage in the cohort. Across approximately 400 genotyped donors of the cohort, an average of roughly 230,000 unique TCR beta nucleotide sequences per donor were sequenced, and approximately 17% of those sequences were non-productive.

The cohort consisted of some 670 healthy bone marrow donors. At the time of sampling, all cohort members were nominally healthy, though unrecorded immune exposures were likely present. The donor was CMV seronegative and belonged to the group of 350 to 400 seronegative cohort members. A peripheral blood sample was collected from each donor, and TCR beta sequencing was performed on peripheral blood mononuclear cells. The Qiagen DNeasy Blood Extraction Kit was used to extract genomic DNA from the blood cell samples. Library prep was done by the immunoSEQ multiplex PCR assay. For the multiplex PCR, a mixture combining 60 forward primers for TCR Vbeta segments and 13 reverse primers for TCR Jbeta segments was used. A multiplex PCR assay on genomic DNA amplified the CDR3 region of rearranged TCR beta genes. Amplified TCR beta libraries were sequenced as 87-base-pair reads on the Illumina HiSeq System. The authors' analysis ran thus. A later analysis tallied roughly 78 million unique TCR beta chains across the 666 repertoires, and around 10 million of those chains were shared by two or more donors. Raw reads were error-corrected and collapsed into unique sequences by a nearest-neighbor algorithm in which closely related sequences were merged to remove PCR and sequencing errors. To assign V, D and J gene segments, CDR3 sequences were aligned to IMGT reference sequences. For a sequence to be retained, at least a six-nucleotide match to both a V gene segment and a J gene segment was required. Rearrangements were classified as productive when the CDR3 lacked stop codons and remained in frame with V and J, and all other rearrangements were classified as non-productive. Following IMGT convention, CDR3 was defined as the stretch from the second conserved V-encoded cysteine to the conserved J-encoded phenylalanine. The earlier analysis of some 580 of the donors excluded any sequence lacking an unambiguous match to a single V gene segment. In an earlier analysis of several hundred of the donors, V segments were called functional above 56.7% productive rearrangements and were called segregating when the between-donor standard deviation exceeded 5%. A statistical classification framework was built for diagnosing cytomegalovirus status from the catalog of TCR beta chain sequences. In a later analysis, TCR nucleotide sequences were compared against IMGT/GENE-DB human TR gene sequences so that V and J genes could be assigned. A later analysis assigned CDR3 sequences and most-parsimonious VDJ recombination scenarios with the TCRdist pipeline. In a later analysis, each TCR beta chain was defined by its CDR3 amino acid sequence together with its V-gene family, and reads without a unique V-gene family were excluded. A later analysis removed nearly 600 highly shared, low-generation-probability nucleotide sequences to deal with suspected cross-contamination and a sequencing artifact. A later analysis calculated a clonal expansion index for each public chain from normalized within-repertoire ranks of inferred template counts. Generation probabilities in a later analysis came from a VDJ recombination model fitted to out-of-frame rearrangements, and those results were checked against IGoR. A later analysis scored TCR-TCR, TCR-HLA and TCR-CMV co-occurrence with hypergeometric tests, applying a repertoire-size bias correction to TCR pairs. A later analysis estimated false discovery rates by permuting HLA or CMV assignments 20 times. In a later analysis, co-occurring TCRs were grouped using DBSCAN, with TCRdist sequence similarity added in when clustering inside HLA-allele-positive subsets. Repertoires with fewer than 30,000 or more than 120,000 public chains were left out of co-occurrence clustering, as were about 5 repertoires with anomalous nucleotide sharing. Entries here come from immuneACCESS through TCRdb and include only in-frame sequences with V and J called. Some clones fail to appear in such tables; in the studies checked, an unresolved V gene covers under half of the shortfall, and the cause of the remainder is unknown. V, J and clone size derive from that table, while D and trimming were established from the DNA sequence. Across this sample there are 100,000 or so clones, with 83% seen only once. The ten largest clones add up to 6.1% of the sample.

Summary of the overall study and its limitations: In vitro tests confirmed that three of the cytomegalovirus-associated TCR beta chains recognize cytomegalovirus antigens. Linkage disequilibrium might explain the correlated functional status among segregating V segments, but an unknown experimental factor could not be ruled out. When HLA alleles, especially DR and DQ, strongly co-occurred, TCR associations were difficult to assign to individual alleles. Because HLA typing was unavailable for some donors at each locus, only the typed subset was used in association tests. A further reported finding was that TCR beta sequences accurately predicted the HLA-A and HLA-B alleles for most subjects in the first cohort. In a later analysis, most CMV-associated TCR beta chains were found to appear HLA-restricted, with HLA associations seemingly driven largely by CMV exposure. Most TCR sequences were observed very rarely across donors, whereas some public TCRs were present in many individuals. The classifier was reported to diagnose cytomegalovirus status with high specificity and sensitivity in both the original and validation cohorts. A later genetic analysis reported fewer N-insertions in productive TCRs among donors in an Asian-associated ancestry cluster than the roughly 700-donor mean. A later analysis reported that several top co-occurrence clusters appeared linked to parvovirus B19, influenza, CMV and Epstein-Barr virus. For the cohort, immune exposure information was limited to CMV serostatus. An earlier analysis of approximately 590 of the donors showed that most TCR beta V segments appeared in productive rearrangements either about 87% or about 30% of the time, which broadly matched IMGT annotations. It was suggested by the authors that the approach could potentially be generalized to other disease states and immunological phenotypes. The cohort was sequenced for TCR beta chains only, and without alpha or paired-chain data the features that could be detected were limited. In a later analysis, HLA-associated TCR beta chains were found to be more clonally expanded and to have lower generation probabilities than equally common non-associated chains. Because counts were too low, about 15 rarely observed V segments, including chromosome 9 orphons, were left out of the earlier analysis of approximately 500 of the donors. A later analysis found that TCR association rates varied across HLA loci, with DRB1 alleles showing the most associated TCRs and HLA-C alleles the fewest. Specific HLA alleles were associated with roughly 16,000 TCR beta sequences at a false discovery rate of 0.05 in a later analysis. Some IMGT-functional V segments, including TRBV6-2 and TRBV6-3, could not be distinguished by the 87-base-pair reads and were therefore excluded. A cluster of highly shared sequence variants was judged likely to represent a technical artifact of the sequencing pipeline. A later genetic analysis associated a missense DCLRE1C variant with V-gene and J-gene trimming of TCR beta chains, and an independent cohort replicated the association. The study gave a list of about 150 TCR beta chains associated with cytomegalovirus. Presence/absence analyses assumed roughly uniform sequencing depth across donors, an assumption that may not hold.

The CDR3, cysteine through phenylalanine, is 16 amino acids long. CDR3 DNA is the only sequence kept; it has 48 bases, read in frame from the first base. According to the germline V gene, CDR1 reads LGHNA and CDR2 reads YSLEER. V loses 0 bases of germline sequence and J loses 0 bases, and the interval between the two ends is 10 bases. Comment on this clone: It lacks a known antigen. Within one base of it there is no much larger clone, and no base qualities were kept.

Sequenced input: PBMCs. The TCR was taken from a man between 18 and 35 years old in good health and CMV-seronegative. The V gene is TRBV4-3 and the J gene is TRBJ2-3; the D segment cannot be called with confidence. The DNA reads as follows: TGCGCCAGCAGCCAAGAAACCATAACTAGCACAGATACGCAGTATTTT. This translates into CASSQETITSTDTQYF.